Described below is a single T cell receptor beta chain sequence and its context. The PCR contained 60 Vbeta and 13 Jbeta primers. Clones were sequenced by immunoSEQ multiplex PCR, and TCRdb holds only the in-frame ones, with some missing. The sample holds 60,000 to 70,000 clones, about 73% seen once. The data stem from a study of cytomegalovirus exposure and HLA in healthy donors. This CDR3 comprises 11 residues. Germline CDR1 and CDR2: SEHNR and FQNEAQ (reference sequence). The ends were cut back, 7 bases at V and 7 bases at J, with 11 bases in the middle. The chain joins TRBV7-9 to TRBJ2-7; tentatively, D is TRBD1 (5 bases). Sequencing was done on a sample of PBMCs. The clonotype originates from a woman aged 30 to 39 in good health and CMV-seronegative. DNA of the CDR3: TGTGCCAGCACCCAGGGTGGGGAGCAGTACTTC. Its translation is CASTQGGEQYF.